The 18 T cell receptor beta chains reported below all come from one sample, sequenced in a study of T cell repertoires in ileal Crohn's disease. Assay: immunoSEQ multiplex PCR; the TCRdb copy retains only in-frame clones and omits some. The table lists about 7,000 clones, 70% of them singletons. Input material: ileal tissue. These TCRs come from an adult with Crohn's disease.

The chain combines TRBV28 with TRBJ1-1; 9 nucleotides line up with TRBD1. V dropped 1 base and J dropped 6; count of bases not matched to a gene: 12. CDR1 MDHEN and CDR2 SYDVKM come from the germline V gene. This CDR3 is 17 amino acids long. The CDR3 DNA reads TGTGCCAGCAGTTTATTGGGGACAGGGATTGAGTTCGCTGAAGCTTTCTTT. Protein: CASSLLGTGIEFAEAFF.

The chain has TRBV2 and TRBJ2-1; weak D call: TRBD1 (5 bases). Germline V CDR1 and CDR2: SNHLY, FYNNEI. CDR3 length: 13 residues. The V gene lost 4 bases and the J gene lost 8 bases, with 12 bases spanning the gap. The CDR3 nucleotides are TGTGCCAGCAGTGCTCGGGTACAGGATGAGCAGTTCTTC. Its protein is CASSARVQDEQFF.

The chain uses TRBV7-9 and TRBJ2-5; 10 bases fit TRBD2. J lost 0 bases, V lost 5 bases, and 6 bases had no gene match. The CDR3 covers 16 residues. CDR1 is SEHNR and CDR2 is FQNEAQ in the germline V gene (reference sequence). The CDR3 reads CASSPPSGGDQETQYF. The CDR3 bases are TGTGCCAGCAGCCCCCCTAGCGGGGGAGACCAAGAGACCCAGTACTTC.

A few counts support this clone. The chain employs TRBV4-2 and TRBJ1-2; TRBD1 matches at 7 bases. There are 16 residues in the CDR3. The germline V gene has CDR1 LGHNA and CDR2 YNFKEQ. V lost 0 bases and J lost 3; bases outside the gene matches: 7. The CDR3: CASSQETHRGYYGYTF. CDR3 nucleotides: TGTGCCAGCAGCCAAGAGACTCACAGGGGTTACTATGGCTACACCTTC.

In its sample, this clone was seen a few times. This rearrangement joins TRBV7-9 to TRBJ2-4; D call uncertain. V lost 1 base to trimming and J lost 7 bases, with 8 bases between them. Germline assignment: CDR1 SEHNR and CDR2 FQNEAQ (reference sequence). The CDR3 is made up of 13 amino acids. CDR3 sequence reads: CASSLGSGNIQYF. CDR3 DNA: TGTGCCAGCAGCTTAGGGTCCGGGAACATTCAGTACTTC.

As for this clone: This sample includes further DNA sequences coding for the same CDR3. This rearrangement joins TRBV5-1 to TRBJ1-2; TRBD1 agrees at 7 bases. Looked up from germline, CDR1 is SGHRS and CDR2 is YFSETQ. The CDR3 extends over 13 amino acids. V was clipped by 3 bases and J by 3 bases; unmatched bases: 2. This chain's CDR3 is CASSSQGDYGYTF. The CDR3 bases are TGCGCCAGCAGCTCGCAGGGGGACTATGGCTACACCTTC.

The rearrangement links TRBV27 to TRBJ2-7; D is ambiguous. Looked up from germline, CDR1 is MNHEY and CDR2 is SMNVEV (reference sequence). The V end lost 2 bases, the J end lost 3 bases, and 11 bases lay between the germline ends. The CDR3 sequence is 14 residues long. The CDR3 region is CASSLLDSSYEQYF. The CDR3 nucleotides are TGTGCCAGCAGTTTACTAGACTCTAGCTACGAGCAGTACTTC.

The rearrangement joins TRBV7-2 to TRBJ1-6; 10 bases line up with TRBD1. V was pared by 2 bases and J by 9 bases, with 1 base of the junction left unmatched. The CDR3 contains 14 residues. CDR1 is SGHTA and CDR2 is FQGNSA in the germline V gene. CDR3 in amino acids: CASSLWDRGSPLHF. As DNA, the CDR3 is TGTGCCAGCAGCTTATGGGACAGGGGTTCACCCCTCCACTTT.

This chain uses TRBV6-1 with TRBJ1-5; 8 bases agree with TRBD1. CDR3 size: 17 residues. Germline V gene lookup returns CDR1 MNHNS and CDR2 SASEGT. With V trimmed by 4 bases and J by 2 bases, 10 bases remained unmatched. CDR3 nucleotide sequence: TGTGCCAGCAGTGGGGTCAGGGGGCGTGTGGGCAATCAGCCCCAGCATTTT. Translating gives CASSGVRGRVGNQPQHF.

The chain carries TRBV5-4 and TRBJ1-6; unclear D gene. Germline V CDR1 and CDR2: SGHNT, YYREEE (reference sequence). The CDR3 has 14 residues. The V end was cut by 3 bases, the J end by 7 bases, with 11 bases between. The DNA of the CDR3 is TGTGCCAGCAGCTACCGGGGAGGCAATTCACCCCTCCACTTT. This gives the protein CASSYRGGNSPLHF.

J is TRBJ2-7 and V is TRBV4-1; 7 bases match TRBD1. Germline loops: CDR1 MGHRA, CDR2 YSYEKL. J lost 3 bases, V lost 4 bases, and 9 bases had no gene match. The CDR3 is 15 amino acids. The CDR3 coding sequence is TGCGCCAGCAGCCCTTTCGAAGGGGGCCTCTACGAGCAGTACTTC. Translation gives CASSPFEGGLYEQYF.

This chain joins TRBV20-1 and TRBJ2-1; D may be TRBD2 (6 bases). Germline V gene data show CDR1 as DFQATT and CDR2 as SNEGSKA (reference sequence). Deletions cut 2 bases from V and 9 bases from J, with 8 bases between. The CDR3 is 11 residues long. In DNA, the CDR3 is TGCAGTGCTAGACCTAGCGCTGAGCAGTTCTTC. The encoded protein is CSARPSAEQFF.

The chain combines TRBV27 with TRBJ1-2; 7 bases are a match to TRBD1. Unmatched junction bases numbered 8, after V lost 3 bases and J lost 7 bases. CDR1 and CDR2 (germline): MNHEY, SMNVEV (reference sequence). The CDR3 is made up of 14 amino acids. The CDR3 protein is CASSFGTDVSGYTF. Here the CDR3 DNA reads TGTGCCAGCAGTTTTGGGACAGACGTTTCTGGCTACACCTTC.

This clone was seen a handful of times. The V and J genes are TRBV7-2 and TRBJ2-3; D gene uncertain. With 2 bases removed from V and 4 bases from J, the gap between germline ends came to 4 bases. This CDR3 region has 12 residues. CDR1 and CDR2 (germline): SGHTA, FQGNSA. The CDR3 loop is CASSLPPDTQYF. Written as DNA, the CDR3 is TGTGCCAGCAGCTTACCTCCAGATACGCAGTATTTT.

V gene TRBV4-3 combines with J gene TRBJ2-3; 7 bases match TRBD2. CDR3 size: 16 residues. Germline V CDR1 and CDR2: LGHNA, YSLEER. Unmatched junction bases numbered 4, after V lost 1 base and J lost 0 bases. CDR3 loop: CASSQVGGGSTDTQYF. For the CDR3, the DNA is TGCGCCAGCAGCCAAGTTGGGGGGGGGAGCACAGATACGCAGTATTTT.

This chain uses TRBV4-2 with TRBJ1-1; 7 bases map to TRBD1. Losses at the gene ends were 0 bases for V and 2 bases for J; bases not matched to a gene: 6. CDR1 and CDR2 (germline): LGHNA, YNFKEQ. The CDR3 is made up of 16 amino acids. CDR3 residues: CASSQESGQVNTEAFF. The CDR3 DNA reads TGTGCCAGCAGCCAAGAATCCGGACAGGTCAACACTGAAGCTTTCTTT.

V is TRBV19 and J is TRBJ2-3; 8 bases map to TRBD1. CDR1 LNHDA and CDR2 SQIVND come from the germline V gene (reference sequence). The CDR3 is made up of 15 amino acids. V trimming: 6 bases; J trimming: 2 bases; junction bases outside the gene matches: 7. The CDR3 loop is CASSPDRASTDTQYF. The CDR3 region has the DNA TGTGCCAGTAGCCCGGACAGGGCCTCCACAGATACGCAGTATTTT.

The gene calls are TRBV7-7 and TRBJ1-1; the D is unclear. Germline-derived CDR1 and CDR2 are SSHAT and FNYEAQ (reference sequence). With 4 bases removed from V and 0 bases from J, the gap between germline ends came to 6 bases. The CDR3 contains 13 residues. Written as DNA, the CDR3 is TGTGCCAGCAGCTCATCATTGAACACTGAAGCTTTCTTT. Amino acids: CASSSSLNTEAFF.